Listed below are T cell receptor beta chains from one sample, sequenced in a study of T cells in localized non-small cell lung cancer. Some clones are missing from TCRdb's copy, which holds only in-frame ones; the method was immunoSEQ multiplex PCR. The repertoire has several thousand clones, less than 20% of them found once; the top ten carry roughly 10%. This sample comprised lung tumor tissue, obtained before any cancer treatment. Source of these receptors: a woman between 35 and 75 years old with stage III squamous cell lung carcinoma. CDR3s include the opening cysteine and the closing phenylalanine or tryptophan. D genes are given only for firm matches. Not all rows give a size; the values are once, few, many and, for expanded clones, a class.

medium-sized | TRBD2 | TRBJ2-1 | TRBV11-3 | TGTGCCAGCAGCCCGGGTAGCGGGGCCTACAATGAGCAGTTCTTC | CASSPGSGAYNEQFF
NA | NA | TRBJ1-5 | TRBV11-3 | TGTGCCAGCAGTCCCCTAGGTAGGAGCAATCAGCCCCAGCATTTT | CASSPLGRSNQPQHF
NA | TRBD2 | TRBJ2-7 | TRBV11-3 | TGTGCCAGCAGCTTAAAACGCGGGAGACCGGGCGAGCAGTACTTC | CASSLKRGRPGEQYF
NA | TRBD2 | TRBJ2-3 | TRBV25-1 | TGTGCCAGCAGTGATCGGGCGGGCGGGAGTAGCACAGATACGCAGTATTTT | CASSDRAGGSSTDTQYF
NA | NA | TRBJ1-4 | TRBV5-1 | TGCGCCAGCAGCTTGACAACAACTAATGAAAAACTGTTTTTT | CASSLTTTNEKLFF
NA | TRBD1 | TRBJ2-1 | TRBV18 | TGTGCCAGCTTAAGGACAGGAACCAACAATGAGCAGTTCTTC | CASLRTGTNNEQFF
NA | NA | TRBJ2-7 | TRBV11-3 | TGTGCCAGCAGATCTGGAGGGGGGGGCCCCCCCTACGAGCAGTACTTC | CASRSGGGGPPYEQYF
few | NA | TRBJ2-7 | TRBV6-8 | TGTGCCAGCAGTGCGATGGACTTCCCGTTCTACGAGCAGTACTTC | CASSAMDFPFYEQYF
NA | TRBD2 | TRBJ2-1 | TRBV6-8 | TGTGCCAGCAGCGGGACTAGCGGAGACTACAATGAGCAGTTCTTC | CASSGTSGDYNEQFF
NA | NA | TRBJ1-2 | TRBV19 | TGTGCCAGTAGTACCCAGGACAGTAACTATGGCTACACCTTC | CASSTQDSNYGYTF
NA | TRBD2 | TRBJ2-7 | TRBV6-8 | TGTGCCATCAGGACTAGCGGGAGCTACGAGCAGTACTTC | CAIRTSGSYEQYF
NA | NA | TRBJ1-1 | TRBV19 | TGTGCCAGTAGAAGAAGGGAACCCCCCCTCACTGAAGCTTTCTTT | CASRRREPPLTEAFF
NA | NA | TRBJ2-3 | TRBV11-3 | TGTGCCAGCAGCTTAGTCGGAGGCACAGATACGCAGTATTTT | CASSLVGGTDTQYF
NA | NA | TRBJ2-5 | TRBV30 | TGTGCCTGGAGTGTAAGAAGGGAGATGGGTCAAGAGACCCAGTACTTC | CAWSVRREMGQETQYF
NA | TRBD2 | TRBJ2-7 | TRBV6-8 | TGTGCCAGCAATCGACTAGCGGGAGGCTACGAGCAGTACTTC | CASNRLAGGYEQYF
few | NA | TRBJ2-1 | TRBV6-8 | TGTGCCAGCAGTTTGGGACACTACAATGAGCAGTTCTTC | CASSLGHYNEQFF
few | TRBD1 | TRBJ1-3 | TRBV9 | TGTGCCAGCAGCGCCCAACGACAGGGGGCTGGAAACACCATATATTTT | CASSAQRQGAGNTIYF
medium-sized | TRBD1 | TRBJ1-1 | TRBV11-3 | TGTGCCAGCAGCTACGACAGGGGGAACACTGAAGCTTTCTTT | CASSYDRGNTEAFF
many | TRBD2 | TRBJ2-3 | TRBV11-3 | TGTGCCAGCAGCTTACTAGCGGGCACAGATACGCAGTATTTT | CASSLLAGTDTQYF
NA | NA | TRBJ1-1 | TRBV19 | TGTGCCAGTAGTGGATTTAAGGGATCTGAAGCTTTCTTT | CASSGFKGSEAFF
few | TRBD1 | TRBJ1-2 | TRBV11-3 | TGTGCCAGCAGCTGGGACAGGGCCGCACATGGCTACACCTTC | CASSWDRAAHGYTF
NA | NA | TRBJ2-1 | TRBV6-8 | TGTGCCAGCAGCTCTCTCAACAATGAGCAGTTCTTC | CASSSLNNEQFF
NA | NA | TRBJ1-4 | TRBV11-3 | TGTGCCAGCAGCCCGGTCTTTAGGGGTAATGAAAAACTGTTTTTT | CASSPVFRGNEKLFF
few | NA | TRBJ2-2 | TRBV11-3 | TGTGCCAGCAGCTTTTCAGGATTCACCGGGGAGCTGTTTTTT | CASSFSGFTGELFF
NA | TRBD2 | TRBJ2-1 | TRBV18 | TGTGCCAGCTCACCGACTAGCGGAAGCTCCTACAATGAGCAGTTCTTC | CASSPTSGSSYNEQFF
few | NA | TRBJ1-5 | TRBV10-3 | TGTGCCATCAGTGAGCGGGAAGGGGGCAATCAGCCCCAGCATTTT | CAISEREGGNQPQHF
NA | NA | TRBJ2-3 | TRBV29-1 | TGCAGCGTTGGCGATCATGGGGGACCAGATACGCAGTATTTT | CSVGDHGGPDTQYF
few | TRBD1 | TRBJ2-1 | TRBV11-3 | TGTGCCAGCAGCTTAGTCTTCGGGACAGGGGGCTCCTACAATGAGCAGTTCTTC | CASSLVFGTGGSYNEQFF
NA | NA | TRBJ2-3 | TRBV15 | TGTGCCACCAGCAGGTTTAGGGGGGAATCGGATACGCAGTATTTT | CATSRFRGESDTQYF
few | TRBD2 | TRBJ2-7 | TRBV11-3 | TGTGCCAGCAGCTGGGGACTAGCGGGGTACGAGCAGTACTTC | CASSWGLAGYEQYF
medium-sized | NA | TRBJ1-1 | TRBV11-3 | TGTGCCAGCAGCTTGGAAGTCGGAAGGACTGAAGCTTTCTTT | CASSLEVGRTEAFF
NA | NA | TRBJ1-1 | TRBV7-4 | TGTGCCAGCATCCAGGGCCTGAACACTGAAGCTTTCTTT | CASIQGLNTEAFF
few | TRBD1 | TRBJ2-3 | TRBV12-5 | TGTGCCAGCTCACTGGGGGGACAGGGCACAGATACGCAGTATTTT | CASSLGGQGTDTQYF
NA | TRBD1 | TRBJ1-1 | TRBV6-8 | TGTGCCAGCACCCTGACAGGGATCGCGAACACTGAAGCTTTCTTT | CASTLTGIANTEAFF
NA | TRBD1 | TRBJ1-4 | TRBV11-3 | TGTGCCAGCAGCATCGGGACAGGGGAGAAAAAACTGTTTTTT | CASSIGTGEKKLFF
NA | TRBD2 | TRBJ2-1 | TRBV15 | TGTGCCACCAGCAGAGATAGGCTAGCGGGAGGGAGGCATGAGCAGTTCTTC | CATSRDRLAGGRHEQFF
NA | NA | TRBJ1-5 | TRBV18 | TGTGCCAGCTCACCACGGGACGGGAATAGCAATCAGCCCCAGCATTTT | CASSPRDGNSNQPQHF
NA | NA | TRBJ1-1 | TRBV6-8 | TGTGCCAGCAGGGTTCCAGCGAACACTGAAGCTTTCTTT | CASRVPANTEAFF
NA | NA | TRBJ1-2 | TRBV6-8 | TGTGCCAGCAGGAACGGGACTTATGGCTACACCTTC | CASRNGTYGYTF
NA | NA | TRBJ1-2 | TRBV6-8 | TGTGCCAGCAGTTACTCTCTAGACAGGCCCCTCATGGGCTACACCTTC | CASSYSLDRPLMGYTF
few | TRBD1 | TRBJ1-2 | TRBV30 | TGTGCCTGGAGTGTAGGACAGGGGGTTCATGGCTACACCTTC | CAWSVGQGVHGYTF
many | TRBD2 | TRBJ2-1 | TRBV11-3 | TGTGCCAGCAGCTTTGGACTAGCGGGAGCCTACAATGAGCAGTTCTTC | CASSFGLAGAYNEQFF
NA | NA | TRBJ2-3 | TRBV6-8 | TGTGCCGGACGGCTTCAGGGGGGTACAGATACGCAGTATTTT | CAGRLQGGTDTQYF
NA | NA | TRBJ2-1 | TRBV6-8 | TGTGCCAGCAGGCGCAACACCCTGGGCAATGAGCAGTTCTTC | CASRRNTLGNEQFF
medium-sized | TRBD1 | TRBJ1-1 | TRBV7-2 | TGTGCCAGCTTCGGACAGGGTGGGACTGAAGCTTTCTTT | CASFGQGGTEAFF
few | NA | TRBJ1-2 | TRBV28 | TGTGCCAGCATCCGCCGGGGGCAGGGTAACTATGGCTACACCTTC | CASIRRGQGNYGYTF
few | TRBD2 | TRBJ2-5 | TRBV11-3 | TGTGCCAGCAGCCCCGGGACTAGCGGGAGGATCCAAGAGACCCAGTACTTC | CASSPGTSGRIQETQYF
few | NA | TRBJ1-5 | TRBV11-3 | TGTGCCAGCAGCCGGGGCAGGGGAGATAATCAGCCCCAGCATTTT | CASSRGRGDNQPQHF
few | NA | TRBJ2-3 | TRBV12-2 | TGTGCCACCGAAAGGATCCCGGGACAGGGCACAGATACGCAGTATTTT | CATERIPGQGTDTQYF
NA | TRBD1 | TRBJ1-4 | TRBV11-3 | TGTGCCAGCAGCTTGGCCGGGACAGGGGGTTCGGGTAATGAAAAACTGTTTTTT | CASSLAGTGGSGNEKLFF
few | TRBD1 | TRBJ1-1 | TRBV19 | TGTGCCAGTAGTATTGGACAGGGGGCTTCGAACACTGAAGCTTTCTTT | CASSIGQGASNTEAFF
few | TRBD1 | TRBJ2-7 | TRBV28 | TGTGCCAGCAGTCGGGACAGCTCCTACGAGCAGTACTTC | CASSRDSSYEQYF